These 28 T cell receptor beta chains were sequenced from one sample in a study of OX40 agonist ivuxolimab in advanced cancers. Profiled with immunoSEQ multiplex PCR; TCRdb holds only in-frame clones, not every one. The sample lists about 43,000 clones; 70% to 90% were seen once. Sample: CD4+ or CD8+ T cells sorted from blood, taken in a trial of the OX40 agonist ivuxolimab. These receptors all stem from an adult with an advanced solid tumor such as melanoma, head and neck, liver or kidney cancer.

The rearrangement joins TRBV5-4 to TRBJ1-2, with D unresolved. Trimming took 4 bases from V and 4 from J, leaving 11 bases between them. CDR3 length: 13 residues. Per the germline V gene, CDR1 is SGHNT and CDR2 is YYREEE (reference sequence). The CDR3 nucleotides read TGTGCCAGCAGCAGCGTCGTAGGCTATGGCTACACCTTC. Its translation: CASSSVVGYGYTF.

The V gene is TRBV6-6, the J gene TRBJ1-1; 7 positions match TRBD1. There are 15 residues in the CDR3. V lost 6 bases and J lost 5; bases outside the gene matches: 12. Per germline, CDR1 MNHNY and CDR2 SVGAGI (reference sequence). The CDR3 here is CASSRYPTGRTEAFF. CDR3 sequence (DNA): TGTGCCAGCAGCAGATATCCGACAGGGAGGACTGAAGCTTTCTTT.

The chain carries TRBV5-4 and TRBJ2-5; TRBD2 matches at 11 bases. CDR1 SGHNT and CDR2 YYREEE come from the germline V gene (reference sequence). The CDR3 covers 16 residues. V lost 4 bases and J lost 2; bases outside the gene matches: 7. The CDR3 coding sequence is TGTGCCAGCAGCCCCCTCCCTAGCGGGGGGCAAGAGACCCAGTACTTC. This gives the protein CASSPLPSGGQETQYF.

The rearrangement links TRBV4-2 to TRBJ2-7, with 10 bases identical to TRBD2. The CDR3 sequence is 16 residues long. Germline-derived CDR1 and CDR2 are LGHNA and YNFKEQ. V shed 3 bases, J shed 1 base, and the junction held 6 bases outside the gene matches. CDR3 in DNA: TGTGCCAGCAGCCAGACGGGAGCGGGGGGGTCCTACGAGCAGTACTTC. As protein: CASSQTGAGGSYEQYF.

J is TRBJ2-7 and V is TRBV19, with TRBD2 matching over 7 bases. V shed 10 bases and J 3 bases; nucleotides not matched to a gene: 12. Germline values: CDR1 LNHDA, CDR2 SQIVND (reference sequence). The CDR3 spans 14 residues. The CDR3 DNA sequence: TGTGCCACTGGGGGAGGGACCCAACTCTACGAGCAGTACTTC. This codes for CATGGGTQLYEQYF.

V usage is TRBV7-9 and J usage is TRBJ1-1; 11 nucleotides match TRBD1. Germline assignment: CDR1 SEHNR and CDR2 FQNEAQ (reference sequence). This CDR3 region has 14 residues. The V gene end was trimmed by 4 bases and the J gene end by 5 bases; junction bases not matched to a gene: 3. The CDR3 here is CASSSDRGRTEAFF. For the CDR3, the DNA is TGTGCCAGCAGCTCGGACAGGGGGCGAACTGAAGCTTTCTTT.

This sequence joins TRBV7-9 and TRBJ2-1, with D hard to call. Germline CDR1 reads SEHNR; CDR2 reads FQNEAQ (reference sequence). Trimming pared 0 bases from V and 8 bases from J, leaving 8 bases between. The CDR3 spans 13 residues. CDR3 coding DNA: TGTGCCAGCAGCTTAGCGGGTAACGATGAGCAGTTCTTC. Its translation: CASSLAGNDEQFF. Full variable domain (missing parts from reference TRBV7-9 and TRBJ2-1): DTGVSQNPRHKITKRGQNVTFRCDPISEHNRLYWYRQTLGQGPEFLTYFQNEAQLEKSRLLSDRFSAERPKGSFSTLEIQRTEQGDSAMYLCASSLAGNDEQFFGPGTRLTVL.

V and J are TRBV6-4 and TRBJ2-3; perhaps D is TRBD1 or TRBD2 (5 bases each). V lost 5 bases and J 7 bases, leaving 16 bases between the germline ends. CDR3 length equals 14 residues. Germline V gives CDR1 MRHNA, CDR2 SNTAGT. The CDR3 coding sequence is TGTGCCAGCAGTTCCGGGACGGCGTTGAATACGCAGTATTTT. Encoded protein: CASSSGTALNTQYF.

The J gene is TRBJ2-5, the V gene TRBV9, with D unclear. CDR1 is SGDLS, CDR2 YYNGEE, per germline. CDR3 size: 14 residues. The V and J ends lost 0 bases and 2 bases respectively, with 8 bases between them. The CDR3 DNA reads TGTGCCAGCAGCGTAGCCCCTACACAAGAGACCCAGTACTTC. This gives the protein CASSVAPTQETQYF.

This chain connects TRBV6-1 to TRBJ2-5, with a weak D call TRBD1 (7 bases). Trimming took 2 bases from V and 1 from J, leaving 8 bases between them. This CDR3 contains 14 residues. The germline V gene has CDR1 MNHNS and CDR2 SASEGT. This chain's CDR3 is CASSEQGGQETQYF. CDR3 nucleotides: TGTGCCAGCAGTGAACAGGGGGGCCAAGAGACCCAGTACTTC.

The CDR3 is CATKGQQGTEAFF. The DNA of the CDR3 is TGTGCCACCAAGGGACAGCAGGGCACTGAAGCTTTCTTT. J is TRBJ1-1 and V is TRBV19, with 7 nucleotides matching TRBD1. Germline V lookup: CDR1 LNHDA, CDR2 SQIVND (reference sequence). The CDR3 spans 13 residues. Unmatched junction bases numbered 9, after V lost 10 bases and J lost 4 bases.

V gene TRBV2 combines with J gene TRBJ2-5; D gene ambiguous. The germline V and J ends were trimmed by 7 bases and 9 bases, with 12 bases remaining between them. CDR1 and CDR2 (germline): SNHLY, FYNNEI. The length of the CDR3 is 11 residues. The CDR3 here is CASNVLESQYF. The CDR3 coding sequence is TGTGCCAGCAACGTGCTAGAATCCCAGTACTTC.

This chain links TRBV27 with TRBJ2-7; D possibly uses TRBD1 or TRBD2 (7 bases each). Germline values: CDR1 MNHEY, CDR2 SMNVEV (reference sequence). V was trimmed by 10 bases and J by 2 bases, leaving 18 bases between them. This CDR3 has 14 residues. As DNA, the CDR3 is TGTGCCACCAAACTTCAGGGGGGGACCTACGAGCAGTACTTC. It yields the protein CATKLQGGTYEQYF.

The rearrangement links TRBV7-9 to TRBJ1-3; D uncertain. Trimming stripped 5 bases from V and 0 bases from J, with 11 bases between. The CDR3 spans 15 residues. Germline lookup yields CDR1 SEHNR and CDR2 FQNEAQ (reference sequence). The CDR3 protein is CASSPGPHSGNTIYF. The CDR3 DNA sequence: TGTGCCAGCAGCCCCGGACCGCACTCTGGAAACACCATATATTTT.

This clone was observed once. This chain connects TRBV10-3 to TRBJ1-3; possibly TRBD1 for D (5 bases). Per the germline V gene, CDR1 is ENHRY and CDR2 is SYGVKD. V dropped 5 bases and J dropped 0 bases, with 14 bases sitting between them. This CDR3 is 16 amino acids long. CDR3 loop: CAISKGPTDSGNTIYF. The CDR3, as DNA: TGTGCCATCAGTAAGGGACCAACCGACTCTGGAAACACCATATATTTT.

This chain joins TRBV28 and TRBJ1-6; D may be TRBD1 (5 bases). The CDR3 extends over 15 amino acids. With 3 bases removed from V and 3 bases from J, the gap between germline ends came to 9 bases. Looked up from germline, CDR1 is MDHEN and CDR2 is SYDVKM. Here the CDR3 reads CASSFSRVYNSPLHF. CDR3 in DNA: TGTGCCAGCAGTTTTTCCAGGGTCTATAATTCACCCCTCCACTTT.

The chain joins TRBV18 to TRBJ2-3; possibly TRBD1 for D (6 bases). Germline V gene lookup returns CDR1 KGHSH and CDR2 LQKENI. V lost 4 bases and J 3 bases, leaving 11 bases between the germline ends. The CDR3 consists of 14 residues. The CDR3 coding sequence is TGTGCCAGCTCACTGAACAGGGCGACAGATACGCAGTATTTT. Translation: CASSLNRATDTQYF.

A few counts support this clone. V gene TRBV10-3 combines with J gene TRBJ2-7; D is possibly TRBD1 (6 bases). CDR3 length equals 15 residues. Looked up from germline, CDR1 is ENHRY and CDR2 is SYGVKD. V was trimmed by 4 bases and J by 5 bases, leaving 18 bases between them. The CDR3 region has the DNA TGTGCCATCAGTGTTCAGCCGCAGGGGCAGGACGAGCAGTACTTC. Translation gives CAISVQPQGQDEQYF.

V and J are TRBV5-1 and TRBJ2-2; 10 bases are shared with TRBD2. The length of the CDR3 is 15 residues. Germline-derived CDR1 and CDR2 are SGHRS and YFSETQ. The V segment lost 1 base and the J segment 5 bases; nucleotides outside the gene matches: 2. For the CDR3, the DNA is TGCGCCAGCAGCTTGAAACTAGCGGGAACCGGGGAGCTGTTTTTT. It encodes CASSLKLAGTGELFF.

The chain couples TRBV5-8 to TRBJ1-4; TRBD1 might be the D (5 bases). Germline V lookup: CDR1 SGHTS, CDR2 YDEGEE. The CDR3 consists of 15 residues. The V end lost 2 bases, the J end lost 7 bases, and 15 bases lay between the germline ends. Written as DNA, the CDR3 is TGTGCCAGCAGCTTACCAACCGGGACCCCTGAAAAACTGTTTTTT. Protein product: CASSLPTGTPEKLFF.

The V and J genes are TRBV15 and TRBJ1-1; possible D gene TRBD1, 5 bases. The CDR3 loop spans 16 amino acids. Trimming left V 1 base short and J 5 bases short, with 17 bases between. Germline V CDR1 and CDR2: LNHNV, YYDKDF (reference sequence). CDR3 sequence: CATSRVYARAGTEAFF. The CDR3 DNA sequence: TGTGCCACCAGCAGAGTTTACGCCAGGGCTGGAACTGAAGCTTTCTTT.

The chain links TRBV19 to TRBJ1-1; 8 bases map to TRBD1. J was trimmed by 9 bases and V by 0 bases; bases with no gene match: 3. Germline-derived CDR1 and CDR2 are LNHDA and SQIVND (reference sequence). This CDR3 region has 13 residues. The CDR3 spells CASSIDQGAKAFF. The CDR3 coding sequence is TGTGCCAGTAGTATAGATCAGGGGGCGAAAGCTTTCTTT.

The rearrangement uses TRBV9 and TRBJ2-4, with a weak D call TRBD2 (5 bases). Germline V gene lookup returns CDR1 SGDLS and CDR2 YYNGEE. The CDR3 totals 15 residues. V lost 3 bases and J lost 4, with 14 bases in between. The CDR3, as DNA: TGTGCCAGCAGCGAATCGGGGTTAACAAAAAACATTCAGTACTTC. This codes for CASSESGLTKNIQYF.

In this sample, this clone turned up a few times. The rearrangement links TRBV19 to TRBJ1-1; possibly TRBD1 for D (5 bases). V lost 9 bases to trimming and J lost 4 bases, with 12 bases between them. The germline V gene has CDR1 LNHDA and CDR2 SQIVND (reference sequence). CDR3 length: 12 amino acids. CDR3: CASGGIGTEAFF. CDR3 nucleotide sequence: TGTGCCAGCGGGGGAATTGGCACTGAAGCTTTCTTT. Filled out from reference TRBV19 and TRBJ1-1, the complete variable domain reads DGGITQSPKYLFRKEGQNVTLSCEQNLNHDAMYWYRQDPGQGLRLIYYSQIVNDFQKGDIAEGYSVSREKKESFPLTVTSAQKNPTAFYLCASGGIGTEAFFGQGTRLTVV.

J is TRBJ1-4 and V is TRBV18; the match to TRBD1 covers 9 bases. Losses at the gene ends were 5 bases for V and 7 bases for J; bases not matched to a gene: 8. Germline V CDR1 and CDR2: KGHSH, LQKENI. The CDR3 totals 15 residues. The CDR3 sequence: CASSSGQGIIEKLFF. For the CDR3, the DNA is TGTGCCAGCTCATCGGGACAGGGTATTATTGAAAAACTGTTTTTT.

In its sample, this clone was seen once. CDR3 amino acids: CASSLPGGRDQYF. The CDR3 DNA is TGTGCCAGCAGCTTACCGGGGGGCCGCGACCAGTACTTC. V usage is TRBV13 and J usage is TRBJ2-5; TRBD2 is a possible D gene (7 bases). V was cut by 2 bases and J by 10 bases, with 14 bases left in between. Germline values: CDR1 PRHDT, CDR2 FYEKMQ (reference sequence). CDR3 length: 13 amino acids. Full variable domain (outside the CDR3, taken from reference TRBV13 and TRBJ2-5): AAGVIQSPRHLIKEKRETATLKCYPIPRHDTVYWYQQGPGQDPQFLISFYEKMQSDKGSIPDRFSAQQFSDYHSELNMSSLELGDSALYFCASSLPGGRDQYFGPGTRLLVL.

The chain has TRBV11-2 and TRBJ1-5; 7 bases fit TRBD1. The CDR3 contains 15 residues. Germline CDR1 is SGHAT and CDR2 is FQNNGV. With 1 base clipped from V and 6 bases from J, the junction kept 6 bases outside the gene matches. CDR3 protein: CASSLGPGGSQPQHF. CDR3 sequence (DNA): TGTGCCAGCAGCTTAGGACCAGGGGGGAGTCAGCCCCAGCATTTT. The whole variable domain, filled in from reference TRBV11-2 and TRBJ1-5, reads EAGVAQSPRYKIIEKRQSVAFWCNPISGHATLYWYQQILGQGPKLLIQFQNNGVVDDSQLPKDRFSAERLKGVDSTLKIQPAKLEDSAVYLCASSLGPGGSQPQHFGDGTRLSIL.

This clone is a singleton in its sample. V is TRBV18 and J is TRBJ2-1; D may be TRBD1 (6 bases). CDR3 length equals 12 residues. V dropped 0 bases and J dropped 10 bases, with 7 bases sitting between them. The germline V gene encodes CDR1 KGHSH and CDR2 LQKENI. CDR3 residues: CASSPPGAEQFF. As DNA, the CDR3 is TGTGCCAGCTCACCACCGGGGGCAGAGCAGTTCTTC.